A single sample gave rise to the 28 T cell receptor beta chains below, sequenced in a study of T cells in Graves' hyperthyroidism and ophthalmopathy. The CDR3 regions of TCR beta were amplified from RNA transcripts. The TCR CDR3 first-round RT-PCR relied on the HTBI primer set. Using its own MiXCR run on the multiplex PCR reads, TCRdb lists one record per CDR3 protein. The profile shows around 400,000 distinct CDR3 sequences, about 15% of them singletons. The sequencing input was blood. The receptors were sampled from a woman aged 55 to 70 with Graves' ophthalmopathy.

In its sample, this clonotype was seen many times. The rearrangement uses TRBV5-5 and TRBJ2-5, with D possibly being TRBD1 (6 bases). The V end was cut by 0 bases, the J end by 5 bases, with 14 bases between. The CDR3 sequence is 15 residues long. CDR1 is SGHKS, CDR2 YYEKEE, per germline (reference sequence). In nucleotides, the CDR3 is TGTGCCAGCAGCTTGGGGACAGAGGTCGTGGAGACCCAGTACTTC. Translated: CASSLGTEVVETQYF.

This clonotype was counted ten times or more. The DNA of the CDR3 is TGCAGTGCTATACGGACTAGCGGGAGGCTCGGGGAAGATACGCAGTATTTT. Its translation is CSAIRTSGRLGEDTQYF. The rearrangement uses TRBV20-1 and TRBJ2-3, with 14 bases matching TRBD2. Per the germline V gene, CDR1 is DFQATT and CDR2 is SNEGSKA (reference sequence). The ends lost 4 bases at V and 5 bases at J; junction bases unmatched: 11. CDR3 length: 17 amino acids.

This clonotype has only one observation. This clone may be a read error of a much larger clone one base away. J is TRBJ2-3 and V is TRBV10-3; the D is unclear. The germline V gene has CDR1 ENHRY and CDR2 SYGVKD. V was trimmed by 0 bases and J by 7 bases, leaving 8 bases between them. The CDR3 has 13 residues. The CDR3, as DNA: TGTGCCATCAGTGAGTCGGGAACGCATACGCAGTATTTT. Amino acids: CAISESGTHTQYF.

This clonotype has a count of ten or more. V and J are TRBV12-3 or TRBV12-4 and TRBJ2-1; D is possibly TRBD2 (8 bases). Trimming shortened V by 6 bases and J by 6 bases, and 18 bases separated the two germline ends. The CDR3 length is 15 residues. The DNA of the CDR3 is TGTGCCAGCAGCAGACAGGGACTAGGGGGCAATGAGCAGTTCTTC. Translating it yields CASSRQGLGGNEQFF.

This clonotype has just a few counts. The chain couples TRBV25-1 to TRBJ1-4; D ambiguous. Germline assignment: CDR1 MGHDK and CDR2 SYGVNS. The CDR3 has 15 residues. Trimming removed 3 bases at V and 5 bases at J, with 13 bases between. The CDR3 region has the DNA TGTGCCAGCAGTGATACGAGGGCGCGGAATGAAAAACTGTTTTTT. Amino acid sequence: CASSDTRARNEKLFF.

This clonotype appeared many times. The chain joins TRBV5-1 to TRBJ1-4, with D unresolved. Per the germline V gene, CDR1 is SGHRS and CDR2 is YFSETQ. V was clipped by 5 bases and J by 6 bases, with 14 bases between them. The CDR3 runs 14 residues. The CDR3 here is CASRYNYLDEKLFF. The CDR3 bases are TGCGCCAGCAGATATAACTATCTAGATGAAAAACTGTTTTTT.

This clonotype was recorded at least ten times. This chain joins TRBV27 and TRBJ1-5; D is possibly TRBD1 (5 bases). Germline V gene lookup returns CDR1 MNHEY and CDR2 SMNVEV (reference sequence). The CDR3 contains 18 residues. V lost 1 base to trimming and J lost 0 bases, with 16 bases between them. CDR3: CASSLYPPDSHSNQPQHF. CDR3 coding DNA: TGTGCCAGCAGTTTATACCCGCCTGACAGCCATAGCAATCAGCCCCAGCATTTT.

The chain employs TRBV11-3 and TRBJ2-7, with 8 nucleotides matching TRBD1. Per germline, CDR1 SGHNT and CDR2 YENEEA. With V trimmed by 6 bases and J by 5 bases, 6 bases remained unmatched. The CDR3 sequence is 13 residues long. The CDR3 sequence is CASRWTGSHEQYF. In DNA, the CDR3 is TGTGCCAGCAGGTGGACAGGGTCCCACGAGCAGTACTTC.

This clonotype was counted between two and nine times. V and J are TRBV19 and TRBJ2-2; TRBD1 matches at 10 bases. CDR3 size: 16 residues. From germline, CDR1 is LNHDA and CDR2 SQIVND (reference sequence). V shed 2 bases, J shed 2 bases, and the junction held 2 bases outside the gene matches. The CDR3 DNA sequence: TGTGCCAGTAGTATACTGACAGGGGGCAACACCGGGGAGCTGTTTTTT. This gives the protein CASSILTGGNTGELFF.

Many counts were recorded for this clonotype. The chain carries TRBV5-1 and TRBJ2-3; weak D call: TRBD1 (6 bases). The CDR3 contains 14 residues. V lost 0 bases and J lost 6, with 11 bases in between. Germline V gene lookup returns CDR1 SGHRS and CDR2 YFSETQ. CDR3 region: CASSLDRVPDTQYF. The CDR3 DNA is TGCGCCAGCAGCTTGGACAGGGTCCCGGATACGCAGTATTTT.

In this sample, this clonotype turned up a few times. The chain links TRBV6-1 to TRBJ2-1; D is perhaps TRBD1 or TRBD2 (5 bases each). V was trimmed by 6 bases and J by 0 bases, leaving 18 bases between them. CDR1 is MNHNS, CDR2 SASEGT, per germline. This CDR3 is built from 17 residues. CDR3: CASRTPGTVSSYNEQFF. The CDR3 DNA is TGTGCCAGCAGAACTCCCGGGACGGTGAGCTCCTACAATGAGCAGTTCTTC.

The chain carries TRBV10-1 and TRBJ2-5; 8 bases align to TRBD1. Looked up from germline, CDR1 is WNHNN and CDR2 is SYGVQD (reference sequence). The CDR3 contains 16 residues. V was pared by 6 bases and J by 1 base, with 10 bases of the junction left unmatched. CDR3 sequence: CASRGPPGGGQETQYF. The CDR3 DNA reads TGCGCCAGCAGAGGCCCCCCAGGGGGCGGCCAAGAGACCCAGTACTTC.

In its sample, this clonotype was seen many times. The rearrangement links TRBV20-1 to TRBJ2-3; no firm D call. The V gene lost 2 bases and the J gene lost 3 bases, with 3 bases spanning the gap. The CDR3 has 11 residues. Germline V gene data show CDR1 as DFQATT and CDR2 as SNEGSKA (reference sequence). This CDR3 reads CSARQTDTQYF. CDR3 bases: TGCAGTGCTAGACAGACAGATACGCAGTATTTT.

This clonotype was detected many times. This chain joins TRBV12-3 or TRBV12-4 and TRBJ2-2; maybe TRBD2 (5 bases). CDR3 size: 14 residues. V gave up 5 bases and J gave up 6 bases, with 13 bases separating them. CDR3 region: CASSPPREPGELFF. The CDR3 DNA reads TGTGCCAGCAGTCCCCCAAGGGAGCCCGGGGAGCTGTTTTTT.

There are many counts of this clonotype. The V and J genes are TRBV20-1 and TRBJ2-7; D unresolved. The germline V gene encodes CDR1 DFQATT and CDR2 SNEGSKA (reference sequence). CDR3 length equals 13 residues. V gave up 2 bases and J gave up 4 bases, with 12 bases separating them. In DNA, the CDR3 is TGCAGTGCTAGACCGCCACAGTTTTACGAGCAGTACTTC. Protein sequence: CSARPPQFYEQYF.

This clonotype was seen ten or more times. The chain couples TRBV20-1 to TRBJ2-7; possibly TRBD1 for D (6 bases). With 5 bases removed from V and 0 bases from J, the gap between germline ends came to 14 bases. Germline loops: CDR1 DFQATT, CDR2 SNEGSKA (reference sequence). This CDR3 has 14 residues. The CDR3 loop reads CSAPDRTSSYEQYF. CDR3 nucleotides: TGCAGTGCTCCCGACAGGACCAGCTCCTACGAGCAGTACTTC.

The chain has TRBV20-1 and TRBJ2-1, with 7 bases that match TRBD1. Germline assignment: CDR1 DFQATT and CDR2 SNEGSKA (reference sequence). This CDR3 is built from 14 residues. With V trimmed by 6 bases and J by 5 bases, 10 bases remained unmatched. This CDR3 reads CSAEGAGANNEQFF. The CDR3 DNA follows: TGCAGTGCCGAGGGGGCAGGGGCAAACAATGAGCAGTTCTTC.

This clonotype was observed many times. The CDR3 coding sequence is TGTGCCAGCAGTTCCCTGGATACGCAGTATTTT. It translates to CASSSLDTQYF. This chain uses TRBV12-3 or TRBV12-4 with TRBJ2-3; D not resolved. Trimming shortened V by 4 bases and J by 6 bases, and 5 bases separated the two germline ends. The CDR3 has 11 amino acids.

DNA for the CDR3: TGTGCCAGCAGAGATGGGACTAGCGGAAACACCGGGGAGCTGTTTTTT. Its translation: CASRDGTSGNTGELFF. The chain employs TRBV6-1 and TRBJ2-2; 11 positions match TRBD2. The CDR3 loop spans 16 amino acids. J was trimmed by 2 bases and V by 6 bases; bases with no gene match: 5. Germline V gene sequence: CDR1 MNHNS, CDR2 SASEGT.

This clonotype appeared many times. The V call is TRBV28, the J call TRBJ2-1, with 7 positions matching TRBD2. CDR3 length: 17 amino acids. V dropped 2 bases and J dropped 7; count of bases not matched to a gene: 14. Germline CDR1 and CDR2: MDHEN and SYDVKM. The CDR3 nucleotides are TGTGCCAGCAGTTTAATGTCAAGGGCGGGAGATAGGAATGAGCAGTTCTTC. It specifies CASSLMSRAGDRNEQFF.

The table lists this clonotype with a few counts. CDR3 residues: CASSDRSGGKYEQYF. The CDR3 nucleotides read TGTGCCAGCAGCGATAGGTCGGGGGGCAAGTACGAGCAGTACTTC. This rearrangement joins TRBV7-9 to TRBJ2-7; a weak D match, TRBD2 (7 bases). The CDR3 covers 15 residues. The germline V gene encodes CDR1 SEHNR and CDR2 FQNEAQ (reference sequence). Deletions cut 5 bases from V and 4 bases from J, with 18 bases between.

This clonotype was counted many times. The chain has TRBV12-5 and TRBJ2-7; D may be TRBD1 (5 bases). Per the germline V gene, CDR1 is LGHNT and CDR2 is FRNRAP. The CDR3 is made up of 16 amino acids. V gave up 3 bases and J gave up 2 bases, with 17 bases separating them. The CDR3 DNA sequence: TGTGCTAGTGGTTTCAAGTCCCCAGGGAAGCCCTACGAGCAGTACTTC. It is translated as CASGFKSPGKPYEQYF.

The chain uses TRBV6-1 and TRBJ2-4; a weak D match, TRBD1 (5 bases). V was clipped by 7 bases and J by 0 bases, with 7 bases between them. This CDR3 comprises 13 residues. Germline V gene data show CDR1 as MNHNS and CDR2 as SASEGT. In DNA, the CDR3 is TGTGCCAGCAACAGGTCAGCCAAAAACATTCAGTACTTC. Protein: CASNRSAKNIQYF.

This clonotype was detected only a few times. V and J are TRBV5-1 and TRBJ2-4, with D perhaps TRBD1 or TRBD2 (5 bases each). V was clipped by 0 bases and J by 3 bases, with 7 bases between them. CDR3 length equals 14 residues. Germline assignment: CDR1 SGHRS and CDR2 YFSETQ. The CDR3 loop is CASSLVGDKNIQYF. The CDR3 coding sequence is TGCGCCAGCAGCTTGGTGGGGGACAAAAACATTCAGTACTTC.

The sample holds many counts of this clonotype. The chain couples TRBV7-9 to TRBJ2-7; the D gene is possibly TRBD2 (6 bases). Looked up from germline, CDR1 is SEHNR and CDR2 is FQNEAQ (reference sequence). Trimming removed 1 base from V and 5 bases from J, with 9 bases in between. This CDR3 spans 13 amino acids. The CDR3 nucleotides are TGTGCCAGCAGCTTAGAGGAGGGACACGAGCAGTACTTC. Protein product: CASSLEEGHEQYF.

This clonotype turned up a few times. The CDR3 region is CASSPTGDRVHEQYF. CDR3 nucleotides: TGTGCCAGCAGTCCCACCGGGGACAGGGTTCACGAGCAGTACTTC. The genes are TRBV7-9 and TRBJ2-7; 9 positions match TRBD1. Per the germline V gene, CDR1 is SEHNR and CDR2 is FQNEAQ (reference sequence). Trimming removed 6 bases from V and 5 bases from J; junction bases left unmatched: 11. This CDR3 spans 15 amino acids.

This clonotype was counted many times. The chain recombines TRBV2 with TRBJ2-3, with D perhaps matching TRBD1 (6 bases). V was clipped by 7 bases and J by 1 base, with 15 bases between them. There are 15 residues in the CDR3. Looked up from germline, CDR1 is SNHLY and CDR2 is FYNNEI. The CDR3 reads CASTLRGGGTDTQYF. The CDR3 nucleotides are TGTGCCAGCACCCTCAGGGGTGGGGGCACAGATACGCAGTATTTT.

This clonotype was detected many times. The chain employs TRBV27 and TRBJ2-2; 9 nucleotides agree with TRBD2. CDR3 size: 16 residues. With 1 base clipped from V and 4 bases from J, the junction kept 4 bases outside the gene matches. Germline values: CDR1 MNHEY, CDR2 SMNVEV (reference sequence). CDR3 nucleotides: TGTGCCAGCAGTTTATGGGCGGGAGGGAGCACCGGGGAGCTGTTTTTT. Translating it yields CASSLWAGGSTGELFF.